The TCR beta chain under discussion was sequenced for a study of siplizumab effects on memory and regulatory T cells. TCRdb keeps only in-frame clones here, not all; method: immunoSEQ multiplex PCR. The sample has 50,000 to 70,000 clones, around 96% seen once. The V and J ends lost 2 bases and 8 bases respectively, with 12 bases between them. The CDR3 has 14 amino acids. Germline values: CDR1 LNHDA, CDR2 SQIVND (reference sequence). Naive, memory, effector memory and TEMRA subsets that were unstimulated underwent sequencing in a few donor pairs. The sequenced material came from naive CD8+ T cells sorted from blood. The rearrangement links TRBV19 to TRBJ1-4; D is unresolved. This TCR was recovered from a human donor in good health. CDR3 sequence: CASSIIPTGEKLFF. The CDR3 DNA is TGTGCCAGTAGTATAATTCCGACGGGGGAAAAACTGTTTTTT.